This paragraph covers one TCR beta chain sequence. Its antigen remains unidentified. The CDR3 has 15 residues. The V gene end was trimmed by 9 bases and the J gene end by 1 base; junction bases not matched to a gene: 9. CDR1 is LNHDA and CDR2 is SQIVND in the germline V gene (reference sequence). TCRdb's copy holds only in-frame clones and misses some; the assay was immunoSEQ multiplex PCR. The sample includes approximately 100,000 clones, 93% of them seen just once. This sample stems from a study of graft-versus-host responses after intestinal transplantation. This clonotype was obtained from a human donor who received an intestinal transplant. This chain joins TRBV19 and TRBJ1-2, with TRBD1 matching 9 bases. Sequenced here: unstimulated CD8+ T cells sorted from spleen or lymph node cells, sampled before intestinal transplant. CDR3 DNA: TGTGCCAGACTCTCCGGGACAGGGTTTAACTATGGCTACACCTTC. Translation gives CARLSGTGFNYGYTF.